This T cell receptor beta chain was obtained from a study of cytomegalovirus exposure and HLA in healthy donors. Study at large: Findings of an earlier analysis included over 95 million unique TCR beta sequences from 180 million or so T cells. Study-wide results and limits: The availability of immune exposure information extended only to CMV serostatus.

The PCR employed 60 Vbeta primers together with 13 Jbeta primers. Repertoires were generated with immunoSEQ multiplex PCR, while TCRdb's copy carries only in-frame clones and drops some. This table has about 190,000 clones, 85% to 90% appearing once. This CDR3 has 16 amino acids. The V and J ends lost 3 bases and 3 bases, in that order; junction bases with no gene match: 7. The germline gives CDR1 SGHRS, CDR2 YFSETQ. When sampled, the donors appeared nominally healthy, though they likely had unrecorded immune exposures. This clone turned up a few times. The antigen is unknown. This TCR was sampled from a woman in her late teens or twenties in good health and CMV-seronegative. Sequencing was done on a sample of PBMCs. The chain has TRBV5-1 and TRBJ1-4; 8 positions match TRBD1. The CDR3 loop reads CASSSKDRDSNEKLFF. The CDR3 DNA sequence: TGCGCCAGCAGCTCGAAGGACAGGGATTCTAATGAAAAACTGTTTTTT.